A single sample gave rise to the 19 T cell receptor beta chains below, sequenced in a study of OX40 agonist ivuxolimab in advanced cancers. Sequenced by immunoSEQ multiplex PCR; TCRdb stores in-frame clones only, minus some. This sample has about 48,000 clones, with about 81% found just once. The specimen comprised CD4+ or CD8+ T cells sorted from blood, sampled in a trial of the OX40 agonist ivuxolimab. These receptors came from an adult with an advanced solid tumor such as melanoma, head and neck, liver or kidney cancer.

The chain couples TRBV28 to TRBJ2-7; 9 bases align to TRBD1. CDR3 length equals 13 residues. Germline trimming cut 8 bases from V and 4 bases from J; bases unmatched to any gene: 6. Germline V gene data show CDR1 as MDHEN and CDR2 as SYDVKM. The CDR3: CASESDRGYEQYF. The DNA for the CDR3 is TGTGCCAGCGAATCCGACAGGGGGTACGAGCAGTACTTC.

The V and J genes are TRBV30 and TRBJ1-2; D call uncertain. V lost 0 bases, J lost 8 bases, and 13 bases lay in between. The CDR3 totals 13 residues. Germline assignment: CDR1 GTSNPN and CDR2 SVGIG (reference sequence). The CDR3 coding sequence is TGTGCCTGGAGTGTACCCCCAGGATGGGGCTACACCTTC. Amino acid sequence: CAWSVPPGWGYTF.

The chain recombines TRBV4-2 with TRBJ1-4; TRBD1 matches 7 bases. The V gene end was trimmed by 1 base and the J gene end by 4 bases; junction bases not matched to a gene: 3. CDR3 length: 15 residues. Germline loops: CDR1 LGHNA, CDR2 YNFKEQ. The CDR3 bases are TGTGCCAGCAGCCAAGGAGGGACAGATAATGAAAAACTGTTTTTT. Residues: CASSQGGTDNEKLFF.

The chain combines TRBV6-6 with TRBJ1-5, with D hard to call. The V gene's germline CDR1 is MNHNY and CDR2 SVGAGI (reference sequence). Between the trimmed V and J ends, which lost 6 bases and 5 bases, there was a span of 17 bases. The CDR3 has 15 residues. This CDR3 reads CASRPYRASDQPQHF. The CDR3 DNA follows: TGTGCCAGCAGGCCATACCGGGCTTCCGATCAGCCCCAGCATTTT.

The chain combines TRBV29-1 with TRBJ2-3, with no clear D. The CDR3 contains 13 residues. V was shortened by 6 bases and J by 0 bases, with 10 bases between the two germline ends. Germline values: CDR1 SQVTM, CDR2 ANQGSEA. CDR3 bases: TGCAGCGTGCCCCAAACTAGCACAGATACGCAGTATTTT. This encodes CSVPQTSTDTQYF.

This sequence joins TRBV29-1 and TRBJ2-5; D unresolved. Germline V CDR1 and CDR2: SQVTM, ANQGSEA. V was clipped by 2 bases and J by 4 bases, with 5 bases between them. This CDR3 spans 11 amino acids. The CDR3 sequence: CSVELVETQYF. In DNA, the CDR3 is TGCAGCGTTGAACTGGTAGAGACCCAGTACTTC.

This chain joins TRBV11-3 and TRBJ1-1; D remains ambiguous. V lost 11 bases, J lost 6 bases, and 13 bases lay in between. The CDR3 is 11 residues long. Germline V gives CDR1 SGHNT, CDR2 YENEEA. The CDR3, as DNA: TGTGCCTGTAGCTGGGAACCTGAAGCTTTCTTT. This translates into CACSWEPEAFF.

The V gene is TRBV6-6, the J gene TRBJ2-7; TRBD1 matches at 7 bases. Germline V lookup: CDR1 MNHNY, CDR2 SVGAGI (reference sequence). The CDR3 spans 15 residues. V shed 0 bases, J shed 3 bases, and the junction held 5 bases outside the gene matches. The CDR3 loop reads CASSYSGTDRYEQYF. In DNA form, the CDR3 reads TGTGCCAGCAGTTACTCCGGGACAGACCGCTACGAGCAGTACTTC.

The CDR3 loop is CASSLNRGLAGELFF. As DNA, the CDR3 is TGTGCCAGCAGCCTTAACAGGGGGCTCGCCGGGGAGCTGTTTTTT. The chain joins TRBV5-5 to TRBJ2-2, with 9 bases lining up with TRBD1. This CDR3 is 15 amino acids long. V shed 4 bases, J shed 6 bases, and the junction held 7 bases outside the gene matches. Germline V gene lookup returns CDR1 SGHKS and CDR2 YYEKEE (reference sequence).

The chain is built from TRBV4-1 and TRBJ1-2, with a weak D call TRBD1 (6 bases). This CDR3 is 14 amino acids long. Germline CDR1 and CDR2: MGHRA and YSYEKL. Trimming removed 0 bases from V and 7 bases from J, with 12 bases in between. CDR3 sequence: CASSQDRQGPGYTF. The CDR3 coding sequence is TGCGCCAGCAGCCAAGATCGGCAGGGGCCTGGCTACACCTTC.

Points on this clone: Other DNA sequences of this sample code for an identical CDR3. The CDR3 DNA sequence: TGCAGTGCTAGCCCAAACTATGGCTACACCTTC. Translating it yields CSASPNYGYTF. The rearrangement links TRBV20-1 to TRBJ1-2; D not certain. This CDR3 region has 11 residues. Germline CDR1 is DFQATT and CDR2 is SNEGSKA (reference sequence). Trimming took 3 bases from V and 2 from J, leaving 4 bases between them.

The chain couples TRBV7-2 to TRBJ2-3; D is perhaps TRBD1 (5 bases). CDR1 is SGHTA, CDR2 FQGNSA, per germline. The CDR3 runs 12 residues. The V and J ends lost 5 bases and 4 bases respectively, with 7 bases between them. The CDR3 sequence: CASSKGADTQYF. The CDR3 DNA follows: TGTGCCAGCAGCAAAGGGGCAGATACGCAGTATTTT.

This chain joins TRBV19 and TRBJ1-2; D possibly corresponds to TRBD1 (6 bases). Per the germline V gene, CDR1 is LNHDA and CDR2 is SQIVND (reference sequence). This CDR3 is 13 amino acids long. V lost 4 bases to trimming and J lost 5 bases, with 11 bases between them. CDR3: CASSRGQLYGYTF. CDR3 in DNA: TGTGCCAGTAGTAGAGGACAGTTATATGGCTACACCTTC.

The chain links TRBV4-3 to TRBJ2-7, with TRBD1 matching 8 bases. The CDR3 is 17 residues long. Trimming took 2 bases from V and 4 from J; bases not matched to a gene: 13. Germline V lookup: CDR1 LGHNA, CDR2 YSLEER. The CDR3: CASSQSVLGTGLYEQYF. The CDR3 DNA reads as TGCGCCAGCAGCCAATCCGTTTTAGGGACAGGCCTATACGAGCAGTACTTC.

This chain uses TRBV7-9 with TRBJ2-5; no firm D call. The germline V and J ends were trimmed by 1 base and 4 bases, with 4 bases remaining between them. The length of the CDR3 is 12 residues. Per germline, CDR1 SEHNR and CDR2 FQNEAQ (reference sequence). This CDR3 reads CASSLGTETQYF. For the CDR3, the DNA is TGTGCCAGCAGCTTAGGGACAGAGACCCAGTACTTC.

The rearrangement links TRBV5-1 to TRBJ2-7, with 8 bases fitting TRBD1. This CDR3 is built from 14 residues. Germline assignment: CDR1 SGHRS and CDR2 YFSETQ. The trim removed 4 bases at V and 10 bases at J, leaving 13 bases unmatched. CDR3 in amino acids: CASSPGQGLGTQYF. CDR3 nucleotides: TGCGCCAGCAGCCCCGGACAGGGTCTAGGTACCCAGTACTTC.

This chain links TRBV5-1 with TRBJ1-2, with D possibly TRBD1 on 5 matching bases. The V and J ends lost 0 bases and 5 bases respectively, with 11 bases between them. This CDR3 spans 14 amino acids. Per germline, CDR1 SGHRS and CDR2 YFSETQ. The CDR3 protein is CASSLGTQGYGYTF. The CDR3 nucleotides read TGCGCCAGCAGCTTGGGTACCCAGGGATATGGCTACACCTTC.

This chain connects TRBV28 to TRBJ2-7; perhaps TRBD2 as D (6 bases). Germline CDR1 MDHEN, CDR2 SYDVKM. The V end lost 8 bases, the J end lost 0 bases, and 14 bases lay between the germline ends. The CDR3 covers 14 residues. The CDR3 loop is CASARTGDSYEQYF. The CDR3 region has the DNA TGTGCCAGCGCAAGGACGGGGGACTCCTACGAGCAGTACTTC.

This chain connects TRBV29-1 to TRBJ2-5; TRBD2 matches 16 bases. The CDR3 is 16 residues long. Trimming removed 7 bases from V and 0 bases from J; junction bases left unmatched: 5. Per germline, CDR1 SQVTM and CDR2 ANQGSEA. This chain's CDR3 is CSAKGLAGGNQETQYF. CDR3 coding DNA: TGCAGCGCCAAGGGACTAGCGGGAGGGAACCAAGAGACCCAGTACTTC.